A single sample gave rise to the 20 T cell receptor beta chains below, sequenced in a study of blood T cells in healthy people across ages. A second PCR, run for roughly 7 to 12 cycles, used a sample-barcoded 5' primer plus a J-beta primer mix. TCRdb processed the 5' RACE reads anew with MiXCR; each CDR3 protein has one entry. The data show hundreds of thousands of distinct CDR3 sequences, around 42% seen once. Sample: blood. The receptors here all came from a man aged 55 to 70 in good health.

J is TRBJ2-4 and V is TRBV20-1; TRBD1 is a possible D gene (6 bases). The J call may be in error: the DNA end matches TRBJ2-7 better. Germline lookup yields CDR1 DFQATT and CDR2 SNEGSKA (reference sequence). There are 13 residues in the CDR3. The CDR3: CSAKRQGNGEQYF. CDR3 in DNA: TGCAGTGCTAAACGGCAGGGGAATGGCGAGCAGTACTTC.

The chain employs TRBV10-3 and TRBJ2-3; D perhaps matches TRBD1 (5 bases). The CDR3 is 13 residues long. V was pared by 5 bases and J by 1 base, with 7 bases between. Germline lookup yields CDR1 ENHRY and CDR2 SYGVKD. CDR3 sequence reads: CAISPRGTDTQYF. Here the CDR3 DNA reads TGTGCCATCAGTCCCAGGGGCACAGATACGCAGTATTTT.

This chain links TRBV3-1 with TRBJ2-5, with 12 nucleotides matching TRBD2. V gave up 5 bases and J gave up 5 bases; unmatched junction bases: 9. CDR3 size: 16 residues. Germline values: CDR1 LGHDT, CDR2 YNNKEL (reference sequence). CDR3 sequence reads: CASSKVTSGSGETQYF. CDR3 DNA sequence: TGTGCCAGCAGCAAAGTGACTAGCGGGAGCGGTGAGACCCAGTACTTC.

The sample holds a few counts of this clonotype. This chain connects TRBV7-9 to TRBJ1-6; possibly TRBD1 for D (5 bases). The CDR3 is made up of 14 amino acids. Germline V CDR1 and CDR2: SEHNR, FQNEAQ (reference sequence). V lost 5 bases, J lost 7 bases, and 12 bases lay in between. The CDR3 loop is CASSPWRDNSPLHF. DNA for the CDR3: TGTGCCAGCAGCCCCTGGAGGGACAATTCACCCCTCCACTTT.

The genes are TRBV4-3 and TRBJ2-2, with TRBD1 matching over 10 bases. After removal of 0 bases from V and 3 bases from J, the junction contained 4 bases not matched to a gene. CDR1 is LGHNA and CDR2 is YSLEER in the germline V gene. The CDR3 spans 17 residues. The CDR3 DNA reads TGCGCCAGCAGCCAAGATTGGACAGGGGGATACACCGGGGAGCTGTTTTTT. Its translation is CASSQDWTGGYTGELFF.

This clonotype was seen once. The CDR3 protein is CARDLSSYNEQFF. As DNA, the CDR3 is TGTGCCAGGGACTTGAGCTCCTACAATGAGCAGTTCTTC. J is TRBJ2-1 and V is TRBV6-5, with a possible D match to TRBD2 (5 bases). Germline CDR1 and CDR2: MNHEY and SVGAGI. The V and J ends lost 9 bases and 0 bases respectively, with 9 bases between them. This CDR3 contains 13 residues.

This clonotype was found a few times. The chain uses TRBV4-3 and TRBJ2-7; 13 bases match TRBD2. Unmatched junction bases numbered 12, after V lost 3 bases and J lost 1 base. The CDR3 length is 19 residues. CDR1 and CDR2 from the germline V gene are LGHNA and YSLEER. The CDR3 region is CASSHGITSGGVGSYEQYF. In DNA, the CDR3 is TGCGCCAGCAGCCACGGAATTACTAGCGGGGGGGTTGGATCCTACGAGCAGTACTTC.

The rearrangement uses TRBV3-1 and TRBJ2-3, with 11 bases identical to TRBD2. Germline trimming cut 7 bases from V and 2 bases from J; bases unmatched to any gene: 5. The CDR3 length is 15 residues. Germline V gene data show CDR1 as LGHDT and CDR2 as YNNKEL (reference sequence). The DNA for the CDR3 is TGTGCCAGCAAGGAGACTAGCGGGGTCACAGATACGCAGTATTTT. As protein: CASKETSGVTDTQYF.

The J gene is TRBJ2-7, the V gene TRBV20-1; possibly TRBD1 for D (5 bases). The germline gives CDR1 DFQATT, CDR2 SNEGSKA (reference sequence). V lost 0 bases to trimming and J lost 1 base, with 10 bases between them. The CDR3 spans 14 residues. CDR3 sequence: CSARDLNRSYEQYF. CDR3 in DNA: TGCAGTGCTAGAGATTTGAACAGGTCCTACGAGCAGTACTTC.

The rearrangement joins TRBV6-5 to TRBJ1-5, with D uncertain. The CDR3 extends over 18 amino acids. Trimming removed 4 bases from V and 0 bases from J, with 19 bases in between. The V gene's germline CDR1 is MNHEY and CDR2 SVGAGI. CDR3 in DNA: TGTGCCAGCAGTTTCGGCAGATTGGGCCCTTATAGCAATCAGCCCCAGCATTTT. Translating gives CASSFGRLGPYSNQPQHF.

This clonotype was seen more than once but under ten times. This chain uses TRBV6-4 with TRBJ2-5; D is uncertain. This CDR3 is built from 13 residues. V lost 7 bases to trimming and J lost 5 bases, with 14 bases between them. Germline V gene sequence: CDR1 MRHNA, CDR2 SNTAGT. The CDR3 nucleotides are TGTGCCAGCACCGAATTAGTAAGGGAGACCCAGTACTTC. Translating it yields CASTELVRETQYF.

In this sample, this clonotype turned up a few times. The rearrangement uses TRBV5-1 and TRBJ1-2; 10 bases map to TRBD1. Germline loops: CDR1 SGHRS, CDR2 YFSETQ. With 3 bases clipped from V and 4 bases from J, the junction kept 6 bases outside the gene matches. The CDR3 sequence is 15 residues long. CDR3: CASSSGDRGFYGYTF. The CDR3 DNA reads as TGCGCCAGCAGCTCGGGGGACAGGGGATTCTATGGCTACACCTTC.

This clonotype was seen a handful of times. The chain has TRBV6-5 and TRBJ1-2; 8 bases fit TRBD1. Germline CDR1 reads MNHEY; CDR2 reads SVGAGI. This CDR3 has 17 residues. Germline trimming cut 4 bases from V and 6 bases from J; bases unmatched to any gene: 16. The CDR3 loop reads CASSSSTPGGWYNGYTF. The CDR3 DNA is TGTGCCAGCAGTTCCTCAACTCCAGGGGGCTGGTACAATGGCTACACCTTC.

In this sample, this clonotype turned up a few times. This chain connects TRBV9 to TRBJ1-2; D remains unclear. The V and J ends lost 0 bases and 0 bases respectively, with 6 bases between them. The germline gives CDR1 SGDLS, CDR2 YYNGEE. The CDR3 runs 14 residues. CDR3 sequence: CASSVEGANYGYTF. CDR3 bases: TGTGCCAGCAGCGTAGAGGGAGCTAACTATGGCTACACCTTC. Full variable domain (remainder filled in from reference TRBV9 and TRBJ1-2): DSGVTQTPKHLITATGQRVTLRCSPRSGDLSVYWYQQSLDQGLQFLIQYYNGEERAKGNILERFSAQQFPDLHSELNLSSLELGDSALYFCASSVEGANYGYTFGSGTRLTVV.

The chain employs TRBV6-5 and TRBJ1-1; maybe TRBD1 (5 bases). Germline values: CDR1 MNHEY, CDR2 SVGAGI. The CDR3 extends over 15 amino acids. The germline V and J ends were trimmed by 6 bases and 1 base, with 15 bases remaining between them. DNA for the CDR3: TGTGCCAGCAGACGACAGTTTAACTCGAACACTGAAGCTTTCTTT. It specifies CASRRQFNSNTEAFF.

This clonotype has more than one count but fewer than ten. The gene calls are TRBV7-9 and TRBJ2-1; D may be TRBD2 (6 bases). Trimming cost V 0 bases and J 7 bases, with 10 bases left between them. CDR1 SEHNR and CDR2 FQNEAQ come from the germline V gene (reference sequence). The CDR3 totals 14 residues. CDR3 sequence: CASSLAEGTNEQFF. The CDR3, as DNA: TGTGCCAGCAGCTTAGCGGAGGGGACGAATGAGCAGTTCTTC.

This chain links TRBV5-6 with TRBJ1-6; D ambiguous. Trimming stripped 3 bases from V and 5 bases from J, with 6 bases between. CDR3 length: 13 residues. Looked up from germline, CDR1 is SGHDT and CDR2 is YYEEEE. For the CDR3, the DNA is TGTGCCAGCAGCTCCGTCAATAATTCACCCCTCCACTTT. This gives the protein CASSSVNNSPLHF.

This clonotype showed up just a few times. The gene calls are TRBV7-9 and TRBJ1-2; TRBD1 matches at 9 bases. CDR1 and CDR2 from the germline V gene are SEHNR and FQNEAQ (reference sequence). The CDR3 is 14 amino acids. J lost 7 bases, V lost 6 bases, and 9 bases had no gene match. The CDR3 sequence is CASSLTQGAGGYTF. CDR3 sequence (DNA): TGTGCCAGCAGTCTAACACAGGGGGCGGGTGGCTACACCTTC.

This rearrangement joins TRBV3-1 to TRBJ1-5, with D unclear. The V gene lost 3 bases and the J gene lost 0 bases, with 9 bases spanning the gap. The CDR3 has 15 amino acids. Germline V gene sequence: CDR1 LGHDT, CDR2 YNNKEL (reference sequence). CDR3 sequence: CASSQQPDSNQPQHF. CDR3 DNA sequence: TGTGCCAGCAGCCAGCAGCCTGATAGCAATCAGCCCCAGCATTTT.

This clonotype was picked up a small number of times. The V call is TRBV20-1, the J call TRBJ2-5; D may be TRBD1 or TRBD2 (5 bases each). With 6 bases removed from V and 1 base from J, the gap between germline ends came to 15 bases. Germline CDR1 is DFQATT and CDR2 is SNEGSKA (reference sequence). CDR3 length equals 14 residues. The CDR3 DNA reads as TGCAGTGCCACAAAAGGGACCTTCCAAGAGACCCAGTACTTC. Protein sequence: CSATKGTFQETQYF.